These T cell receptor beta chains were read from a single sample in a study of control samples from healthy donors and cancer patients. Profiled with immunoSEQ multiplex PCR; TCRdb holds only in-frame clones, not every one. There are under 450,000 clones in the sample; 90% occur only once, and 5% to 7% lies in the top ten. The source material was PBMCs. The receptors were gathered from a man in his forties with head and neck cancer. Each CDR3 is given with its conserved first and last residue. D genes are given only for firm matches. Clone sizes are given selectively: once, few, many, or a class where the clone is expanded.

v_gene	abundance	d_gene	j_gene	CDR3nt	CDR3aa
TRBV18	NA	NA	TRBJ2-7	TGTGCCAGCTCACCTCCCCCCTCTAGTTCAAGTTTCGAGCAGTACTTC	CASSPPPSSSSFEQYF
TRBV4-2	NA	NA	TRBJ2-2	TGTGCCAGCAGCCCCCTCTTGGGGATCCAACCCGGGGAGCTGTTTTTT	CASSPLLGIQPGELFF
TRBV4-2	NA	TRBD2	TRBJ2-3	TGTGCCAGCAGCCTGGGGACTAGCGGTAGCACAGATACGCAGTATTTT	CASSLGTSGSTDTQYF
TRBV4-1	NA	NA	TRBJ2-1	TGCGCCAGCAGCTCAGGACTGACCAATGAGCAGTTCTTC	CASSSGLTNEQFF
TRBV4-1	NA	TRBD2	TRBJ2-5	TGCGCCAGCAGCCAAGATCCGCGGGGGGTTCGGGAGACCCAGTACTTC	CASSQDPRGVRETQYF
TRBV14	NA	TRBD1	TRBJ2-3	TGTGCCAGCAGGCAACAGGGGGGCACAGATACGCAGTATTTT	CASRQQGGTDTQYF
TRBV5-5	NA	NA	TRBJ2-3	TGTGCCAGCAGCCCCCCTTTATCTCGCACAGATACGCAGTATTTT	CASSPPLSRTDTQYF
TRBV5-6	NA	NA	TRBJ2-7	TGTGCCAGCAGCTTATTGGCGCCGAGGGCCTACGAGCAGTACTTC	CASSLLAPRAYEQYF
TRBV19	NA	TRBD1	TRBJ1-1	TGTGCCAGTAACAGGGGAAGGACTGAAGCTTTCTTT	CASNRGRTEAFF
TRBV5-1	NA	TRBD2	TRBJ2-1	TGCGCCAGCAGCTTGAGGGGGACTAGAGGCGACAATGAGCAGTTCTTC	CASSLRGTRGDNEQFF
TRBV5-4	NA	NA	TRBJ2-3	TGTGCCAGCAGCTTCGAAGGATCAGATACGCAGTATTTT	CASSFEGSDTQYF
TRBV27	NA	NA	TRBJ2-7	TGTGCCAGCAGTTGGGGGTACGAGCAGTACTTC	CASSWGYEQYF
TRBV7-2	few	NA	TRBJ1-1	TGTGCCAGCAGCTTAGCGCTGGAGAGAAACACTGAAGCTTTCTTT	CASSLALERNTEAFF
TRBV6-5	NA	NA	TRBJ1-2	TGTGCCAGCAGGTACTCCAGCGGGGGGCCTAACTATGGCTACACCTTC	CASRYSSGGPNYGYTF
TRBV7-9	NA	TRBD1	TRBJ1-1	TGTGCCAGCAGCCAAGCGGGACAGGGTACGACTTTCTTT	CASSQAGQGTTFF
TRBV6-5	NA	NA	TRBJ2-5	TGTGCCAGCAGTTACGGCGGGGCCAGGGTGAAGACCCAGTACTTC	CASSYGGARVKTQYF
TRBV18	NA	NA	TRBJ1-1	TGTGCCAGCTCATCCGACAGGAGGAACACTGAAGCTTTCTTT	CASSSDRRNTEAFF
TRBV3-1/TRBV3-2	NA	TRBD2	TRBJ2-3	TGTGCCAGCAGCCATCGCGGGAGCGTAGATACGCAGTATTTT	CASSHRGSVDTQYF
TRBV2	NA	NA	TRBJ2-3	TGTGCCAGCACCGGTGCAGGACGCACAGATACGCAGTATTTT	CASTGAGRTDTQYF
TRBV6-2/TRBV6-3	NA	NA	TRBJ1-4	TGTGCCAGCAGTCTAGAGGGGCTCACTAATGAAAAACTGTTTTTT	CASSLEGLTNEKLFF
TRBV4-1	NA	TRBD1	TRBJ2-7	TGCGCCAGCAGCCCCCTAGGGGGTAAGACAGGGGCCTACGAGCAGTACTTC	CASSPLGGKTGAYEQYF
TRBV4-2	many	NA	TRBJ1-2	TGTGCCAGCAGCCAAGATTATAGGCCCTACACCTTC	CASSQDYRPYTF
TRBV24-1	NA	NA	TRBJ2-2	TGTGCCACCAGTGATTTACAAGGAACAGGTTTGTCAAACACCGGGGAGCTGTTTTTT	CATSDLQGTGLSNTGELFF
TRBV5-1	few	TRBD2	TRBJ2-3	TGCGCCAGCAGCTTGGGTGGGGGGGACTACACAGATACGCAGTATTTT	CASSLGGGDYTDTQYF
TRBV28	NA	NA	TRBJ1-2	TGTGCCAGCAGAGTGACAGTGAACTATGGCTACACCTTC	CASRVTVNYGYTF
TRBV5-4	once	TRBD2	TRBJ2-3	TGTGCCAGCAGCTTGGGGCTAGCGGGGGGGGGCGTTACGCAGTATTTT	CASSLGLAGGGVTQYF
TRBV28	once	TRBD1	TRBJ1-5	TGTGCCAGCAGTTTACCCTCGGGACAGGGAAATCAGCCCCAGCATTTT	CASSLPSGQGNQPQHF
TRBV7-9	NA	TRBD1	TRBJ1-4	TGTGCCAGCAGCGTCCAGGGGGCGACTAATGAAAAACTGTTTTTT	CASSVQGATNEKLFF
TRBV10-1	NA	NA	TRBJ2-5	TGCGCCAGCAGTCGGGAGACCCAAGAGACCCAGTACTTC	CASSRETQETQYF
TRBV6-5	once	NA	TRBJ2-3	TGTGCCAGCAGGGGGAGGGGGGGCACAGATACGCAGTATTTT	CASRGRGGTDTQYF
TRBV9	NA	NA	TRBJ1-1	TGTGCCAGCAGTGACAATATGAACACTGAAGCTTTCTTT	CASSDNMNTEAFF
TRBV18	few	NA	TRBJ1-1	TGTGCCAGCTCACTCGCGCGGCAGGGGAACACTGAAGCTTTCTTT	CASSLARQGNTEAFF
TRBV19	NA	NA	TRBJ1-1	TGTGCCAGTATCCGGGGGGGGAACACTGAAGCTTTCTTT	CASIRGGNTEAFF
TRBV4-1	NA	NA	TRBJ1-1	TGCGCCAGCAGCTGGAGCTTAAGAGACACTGAAGCTTTCTTT	CASSWSLRDTEAFF
TRBV9	once	NA	TRBJ2-3	TGTGCCAGCAGCGTAGGAGTAGGGGGAGCGTCTTCCGCAGATACGCAGTATTTT	CASSVGVGGASSADTQYF
TRBV27	NA	NA	TRBJ1-1	TGTGCCAGCAGTTCCTCACTGAGCACTGAAGCTTTCTTT	CASSSSLSTEAFF
TRBV16	NA	NA	TRBJ2-1	TGTGCCAGCCTTGTGGGTCAGTATCGCAATGAGCAGTTCTTC	CASLVGQYRNEQFF
TRBV21-1	NA	NA	TRBJ2-3	TGTGCCAGAGAGAGGAATAGCACAGATACGCAGTATTTT	CARERNSTDTQYF
TRBV30	NA	NA	TRBJ2-7	TGTGCCTGGGAACAGGGTGGGTACGAGCAGTACTTC	CAWEQGGYEQYF
TRBV7-3	NA	TRBD1	TRBJ2-1	TGTGCCAGCAGCCAACAGGGGTTTGAGAACAATGAGCAGTTCTTC	CASSQQGFENNEQFF
TRBV6-5	NA	TRBD2	TRBJ2-4	TGTGCCAGCATTCCTAGCGGTAAAAACATTCAGTACTTC	CASIPSGKNIQYF